This TCR beta chain derives from a study of preoperative IRX-2 immunotherapy in early breast cancer (dated 2019 in TCRdb). V was cut back by 4 bases and J by 5 bases, leaving a gap of 15 bases between them. The germline V gene sets CDR1 to MDHEN and CDR2 to SYDVKM. From the cysteine up to the phenylalanine, the CDR3 has a length of 15 residues. Only CDR3 DNA remains: 45 bases, in frame from the first base. This clone was found once. It lacks a known antigen. There are no base qualities to consult, and no much larger clone falls within one base. The protocol used for the library was the immunoSEQ multiplex PCR assay. This is the immuneACCESS table as TCRdb keeps it, with only in-frame sequences that have V and J called. A part of the clones is gone; compared with another copy, unresolved V genes explain less than half, and the rest is unexplained. The sample table lists roughly 99,000 clones, 75% to 90% of them with a count of one. The top ten clonotypes cover under 2.5% of the sample.

Per the publication, the treatment or condition label means: preoperative locoregional IRX-2 cytokine immunotherapy. The samples were obtained from a phase Ib study that tested preoperative, locoregional IRX-2 cytokine immunotherapy meant to prime immune responses. Before surgery, IRX-2 was given to the donors, who were patients with early-stage breast cancer. The V and J genes are TRBV28 and TRBJ2-1; a tentative D match to TRBD1 spans 7 bases. The specimen was tumor tissue, collected after IRX-2 immunotherapy. The sequence derives from a human donor with breast cancer. The CDR3 corresponds to CASSSLGGTDNEQFF. The DNA sequence is as follows: TGTGCCAGCAGTTCCTTAGGGGGGACAGACAATGAGCAGTTCTTC.